The 30 T cell receptor beta chains below come from one sample, sequenced in a study of shared clonotypes between healthy human individuals. Naive CD8 populations comprised CD45RO-negative cells positively selected for CCR7, excluding terminally differentiated effector memory CD45RA+ cells. Clones were read by immunoSEQ multiplex PCR, and TCRdb kept only the in-frame ones, dropping some. The sample lists about 2,200,000 clones, 90% to 95% occurring once. Sequencing input: naive CD8+ T cells from PBMCs. The receptor set was obtained from a man between 18 and 29 years old in good health. Some clones in this sample may be carry-over from other donors' samples.

V is TRBV4-2 and J is TRBJ1-5, with D possibly matching TRBD1 (5 bases). The CDR3 sequence is 17 residues long. Germline CDR1 LGHNA, CDR2 YNFKEQ. The ends were cut back, 1 base at V and 2 bases at J, with 15 bases in the middle. The CDR3 bases are TGTGCCAGCAGCCAAGTGTTTCCGGGGACGGGCAATCAGCCCCAGCATTTT. Translated: CASSQVFPGTGNQPQHF.

This chain connects TRBV28 to TRBJ2-3; D may be TRBD2 (5 bases). The length of the CDR3 is 15 residues. Trimming shortened V by 9 bases and J by 0 bases, and 16 bases separated the two germline ends. CDR1 and CDR2 (germline): MDHEN, SYDVKM. DNA of the CDR3: TGTGCCAGTAGACTCTTACTAGTAAGCACAGATACGCAGTATTTT. This encodes CASRLLLVSTDTQYF.

The gene calls are TRBV28 and TRBJ2-4, with 9 bases lining up with TRBD2. The germline CDR1 and CDR2 sequences are MDHEN and SYDVKM. CDR3 length: 19 residues. V lost 3 bases, J lost 0 bases, and 12 bases stayed unmatched. The CDR3 here is CASSLTGKRLAVAKNIQYF. The DNA for the CDR3 is TGTGCCAGCAGTTTGACAGGCAAGCGACTAGCGGTAGCCAAAAACATTCAGTACTTC.

This sequence joins TRBV4-1 and TRBJ2-5; D ambiguous. The CDR3 has 11 amino acids. Between the trimmed V and J ends, which lost 3 bases and 5 bases, there was a span of 4 bases. CDR1 MGHRA and CDR2 YSYEKL come from the germline V gene. The CDR3 is CASSHGETQYF. The CDR3 nucleotides are TGCGCCAGCAGCCATGGGGAGACCCAGTACTTC.

This clone has only one observation. The CDR3, as DNA: TGTGCCAGCGTCCGTAACCGTAACTCTTATAGCAATCAGCCCCAGCATTTT. Encoded protein: CASVRNRNSYSNQPQHF. The V call is TRBV2, the J call TRBJ1-5; D not certain. V lost 8 bases and J lost 0, with 20 bases in between. The CDR3 is 17 residues long. The germline CDR1 and CDR2 sequences are SNHLY and FYNNEI.

CDR3 sequence reads: CASSLPSDREDTQYF. CDR3 coding DNA: TGTGCCAGCAGCTTACCCTCGGACAGGGAGGATACGCAGTATTTT. The gene calls are TRBV7-9 and TRBJ2-3, with TRBD1 identical over 8 bases. Germline values: CDR1 SEHNR, CDR2 FQNEAQ (reference sequence). The CDR3 totals 15 residues. Trimming cost V 2 bases and J 6 bases; bases outside gene matches: 7.

This sequence joins TRBV5-6 and TRBJ2-1, with D possibly being TRBD2 (6 bases). Germline V gene data show CDR1 as SGHDT and CDR2 as YYEEEE. V shed 0 bases and J shed 0 bases, with 13 bases lying between them. The length of the CDR3 is 17 residues. The CDR3 loop reads CASSLVPSASSYNEQFF. CDR3 nucleotides: TGTGCCAGCAGCTTGGTTCCTAGCGCGAGCTCCTACAATGAGCAGTTCTTC.

This clone was observed a single time. Other nucleotide sequences from this sample produce the same CDR3. The rearrangement links TRBV19 to TRBJ1-1; tentatively, D is TRBD1 (5 bases). From germline, CDR1 is LNHDA and CDR2 SQIVND (reference sequence). Trimming stripped 5 bases from V and 5 bases from J, with 9 bases between. CDR3 length equals 12 residues. CDR3: CASSYGGTEAFF. CDR3 DNA sequence: TGTGCCAGTAGTTACGGGGGGACTGAAGCTTTCTTT.

V gene TRBV4-1 combines with J gene TRBJ2-7; tentative D call: TRBD1 (6 bases). The V gene lost 4 bases and the J gene lost 3 bases, with 13 bases spanning the gap. This CDR3 has 14 amino acids. Germline lookup yields CDR1 MGHRA and CDR2 YSYEKL. The DNA for the CDR3 is TGCGCCAGCAGCCCAGGGGCCTGGGACTACGAGCAGTACTTC. The encoded protein is CASSPGAWDYEQYF.

The rearrangement joins TRBV9 to TRBJ2-3; D might be TRBD1 or TRBD2, each matching 5 bases. The V gene lost 1 base and the J gene lost 5 bases, with 17 bases spanning the gap. The germline gives CDR1 SGDLS, CDR2 YYNGEE. The CDR3 is made up of 16 amino acids. CDR3 in amino acids: CASSVMGVSGGDTQYF. The CDR3 region has the DNA TGTGCCAGCAGCGTAATGGGGGTCTCTGGAGGAGATACGCAGTATTTT. The full variable domain, rest sourced from reference TRBV9 and TRBJ2-3, is DSGVTQTPKHLITATGQRVTLRCSPRSGDLSVYWYQQSLDQGLQFLIQYYNGEERAKGNILERFSAQQFPDLHSELNLSSLELGDSALYFCASSVMGVSGGDTQYFGPGTRLTVL.

The V call is TRBV28, the J call TRBJ2-7, with TRBD2 as a possible D gene (5 bases). The V gene's germline CDR1 is MDHEN and CDR2 SYDVKM. The CDR3 sequence is 12 residues long. The V and J ends lost 7 bases and 3 bases respectively, with 10 bases between them. The CDR3: CASTLGGYEQYF. DNA for the CDR3: TGTGCCAGCACCCTAGGAGGCTACGAGCAGTACTTC.

The V call is TRBV9, the J call TRBJ2-4; TRBD1 aligns across 8 bases. The CDR3 is 16 residues long. The germline V gene encodes CDR1 SGDLS and CDR2 YYNGEE. Trimming removed 4 bases from V and 0 bases from J; junction bases left unmatched: 6. CDR3 DNA sequence: TGTGCCAGCAGCCCTCGGGACAGGCTAGCCAAAAACATTCAGTACTTC. Encoded protein: CASSPRDRLAKNIQYF.

The chain uses TRBV27 and TRBJ2-7, with TRBD1 identical over 7 bases. From germline, CDR1 is MNHEY and CDR2 SMNVEV (reference sequence). This CDR3 contains 14 residues. With V trimmed by 9 bases and J by 3 bases, 11 bases remained unmatched. The CDR3: CASAIGTAYYEQYF. CDR3 sequence (DNA): TGTGCCAGTGCTATCGGGACAGCCTACTACGAGCAGTACTTC.

V usage is TRBV5-1 and J usage is TRBJ1-1; 9 bases line up with TRBD1. J was trimmed by 0 bases and V by 5 bases; bases with no gene match: 8. The CDR3 extends over 16 amino acids. Germline V gives CDR1 SGHRS, CDR2 YFSETQ. In DNA, the CDR3 is TGCGCCAGCAGACAGGGGGCAGTCGATATGAACACTGAAGCTTTCTTT. Its translation is CASRQGAVDMNTEAFF.

The chain is built from TRBV7-9 and TRBJ1-4; 9 nucleotides match TRBD1. Germline values: CDR1 SEHNR, CDR2 FQNEAQ (reference sequence). The CDR3 sequence is 17 residues long. The V gene end was trimmed by 3 bases and the J gene end by 8 bases; junction bases not matched to a gene: 13. CDR3 sequence reads: CASSFPGQGIVDEKLFF. CDR3 in DNA: TGTGCCAGCAGCTTCCCGGGACAGGGTATTGTCGACGAAAAACTGTTTTTT.

The sample holds one count of this clone. V is TRBV30 and J is TRBJ2-1; 9 bases map to TRBD1. The J segment lost 7 bases and the V segment lost 2 bases, leaving 6 bases of the junction unmatched. Germline CDR1 is GTSNPN and CDR2 is SVGIG (reference sequence). The CDR3 sequence is 14 residues long. CDR3: CAWSMGQGDNEQFF. The CDR3 bases are TGTGCCTGGAGTATGGGACAGGGAGATAATGAGCAGTTCTTC.

The chain uses TRBV7-9 and TRBJ2-7; 10 nucleotides agree with TRBD1. CDR3 size: 12 residues. The germline CDR1 and CDR2 sequences are SEHNR and FQNEAQ (reference sequence). V trimming: 1 base; J trimming: 10 bases; junction bases outside the gene matches: 1. The CDR3 coding sequence is TGTGCCAGCAGCTTAGGGGACAGGGGCCAGTACTTC. Translating gives CASSLGDRGQYF.

The V and J genes are TRBV1 and TRBJ1-2. TRBV1 is termed a pseudogene. There are 16 residues in the CDR3. CDR3 nucleotides: TGCACCAGCAGCCAGGGGGGGGCGGGAGCTAACTATGGCTACACCTTC. It yields the protein CTSSQGGAGANYGYTF.

The chain recombines TRBV6-1 with TRBJ2-5, with 9 bases that match TRBD2. Germline lookup yields CDR1 MNHNS and CDR2 SASEGT. The CDR3 sequence is 16 residues long. The ends lost 2 bases at V and 2 bases at J; junction bases unmatched: 6. This CDR3 reads CASSELAGPTQETQYF. For the CDR3, the DNA is TGTGCCAGCAGTGAACTAGCGGGACCGACTCAAGAGACCCAGTACTTC.

This clone has a handful of counts. V usage is TRBV4-1 and J usage is TRBJ1-1; possible D gene TRBD1, 6 bases. The CDR3 runs to 14 residues. Per the germline V gene, CDR1 is MGHRA and CDR2 is YSYEKL. Between the trimmed V and J ends, which lost 0 bases and 6 bases, there was a span of 11 bases. The CDR3 DNA reads TGCGCCAGCAGCCAAGAGCAGGGGATCCCTGAAGCTTTCTTT. Encoded protein: CASSQEQGIPEAFF.

The chain employs TRBV19 and TRBJ2-1; D ambiguous. Germline V CDR1 and CDR2: LNHDA, SQIVND (reference sequence). This CDR3 is built from 14 residues. The V end was cut by 1 base, the J end by 5 bases, with 9 bases between. In DNA form, the CDR3 reads TGTGCCAGTAGTATAGGTCTAGAACACAATGAGCAGTTCTTC. It codes for CASSIGLEHNEQFF.

Only one count was recorded for this clone. The chain employs TRBV11-1 and TRBJ2-2; TRBD1 aligns across 7 bases. V was clipped by 1 base and J by 6 bases; unmatched bases: 5. This CDR3 comprises 15 residues. Germline V gives CDR1 SGHAT, CDR2 FQDESV (reference sequence). The CDR3 protein is CASSLDDRVAGELFF. The CDR3 DNA sequence: TGTGCCAGCAGCTTAGACGACAGGGTTGCCGGGGAGCTGTTTTTT.

This sequence joins TRBV10-3 and TRBJ2-3, with 7 bases aligning to TRBD1. The CDR3 is 15 amino acids. V lost 0 bases and J lost 8; bases outside the gene matches: 8. Germline V CDR1 and CDR2: ENHRY, SYGVKD. CDR3 residues: CAISESLQGVGTQYF. CDR3 DNA sequence: TGTGCCATCAGTGAGTCCTTGCAGGGGGTTGGTACGCAGTATTTT.

The gene calls are TRBV12-5 and TRBJ1-1; 8 nucleotides align to TRBD1. V lost 0 bases, J lost 4 bases, and 7 bases stayed unmatched. The CDR3 is made up of 16 amino acids. In germline, CDR1 is LGHNT, CDR2 FRNRAP. DNA for the CDR3: TGTGCTAGTGGTTTGGTACCCCAGGGGGCCGTCACTGAAGCTTTCTTT. Its protein product is CASGLVPQGAVTEAFF.

This clone was detected only a few times. The J gene is TRBJ1-1, the V gene TRBV29-1; D is ambiguous. This CDR3 is built from 14 residues. Germline V gives CDR1 SQVTM, CDR2 ANQGSEA. V was clipped by 7 bases and J by 1 base, with 16 bases between them. CDR3 amino acids: CSAEELTGNTEAFF. The CDR3 DNA is TGCAGCGCCGAGGAGTTGACCGGGAACACTGAAGCTTTCTTT.

The chain joins TRBV19 to TRBJ2-7; no clear D. CDR1 is LNHDA, CDR2 SQIVND, per germline (reference sequence). There are 14 residues in the CDR3. Trimming shortened V by 4 bases and J by 0 bases, and 10 bases separated the two germline ends. CDR3 in amino acids: CASSSDFNSYEQYF. The CDR3 bases are TGTGCCAGTAGTAGTGACTTCAACTCCTACGAGCAGTACTTC. Filled out from reference TRBV19 and TRBJ2-7, the complete variable domain reads DGGITQSPKYLFRKEGQNVTLSCEQNLNHDAMYWYRQDPGQGLRLIYYSQIVNDFQKGDIAEGYSVSREKKESFPLTVTSAQKNPTAFYLCASSSDFNSYEQYFGPGTRLTVT.

The chain employs TRBV28 and TRBJ1-3, with 8 bases lining up with TRBD1. The CDR3 has 15 amino acids. Looked up from germline, CDR1 is MDHEN and CDR2 is SYDVKM. Unmatched junction bases numbered 5, after V lost 5 bases and J lost 2 bases. CDR3 coding DNA: TGTGCCAGCAGTCCGTACAGGGGGACTGGAAACACCATATATTTT. This encodes CASSPYRGTGNTIYF.

The chain links TRBV7-8 to TRBJ1-4, with D possibly being TRBD1 (6 bases). The CDR3 loop spans 15 amino acids. Per the germline V gene, CDR1 is SGHVS and CDR2 is FQNEAQ. V shed 2 bases and J shed 8 bases, with 15 bases lying between them. CDR3 coding DNA: TGTGCCAGCAGCTTATTTGGGGGCTCAGGGGAAAAACTGTTTTTT. As protein: CASSLFGGSGEKLFF.

This rearrangement joins TRBV12-5 to TRBJ2-1; TRBD2 matches at 10 bases. The CDR3 has 18 amino acids. Germline trimming cut 2 bases from V and 2 bases from J; bases unmatched to any gene: 9. Germline V gene data show CDR1 as LGHNT and CDR2 as FRNRAP. DNA for the CDR3: TGTGCTAGTGGTTTGTCCACGCCTAGCGGGAGCGCCTACAATGAGCAGTTCTTC. Its protein is CASGLSTPSGSAYNEQFF.

This clone showed up just once. This sequence joins TRBV15 and TRBJ2-3; D perhaps matches TRBD2 (6 bases). Germline CDR1 is LNHNV and CDR2 is YYDKDF (reference sequence). The V end was cut by 4 bases, the J end by 0 bases, with 14 bases between. This CDR3 spans 16 amino acids. The DNA for the CDR3 is TGTGCCACCAGCACCCCCGGAGGGAGAAGCACAGATACGCAGTATTTT. Protein: CATSTPGGRSTDTQYF. The full variable domain, its missing parts supplied by reference TRBV15 and TRBJ2-3, is DAMVIQNPRYQVTQFGKPVTLSCSQTLNHNVMYWYQQKSSQAPKLLFHYYDKDFNNEADTPDNFQSRRPNTSFCFLDIRSPGLGDTAMYLCATSTPGGRSTDTQYFGPGTRLTVL.